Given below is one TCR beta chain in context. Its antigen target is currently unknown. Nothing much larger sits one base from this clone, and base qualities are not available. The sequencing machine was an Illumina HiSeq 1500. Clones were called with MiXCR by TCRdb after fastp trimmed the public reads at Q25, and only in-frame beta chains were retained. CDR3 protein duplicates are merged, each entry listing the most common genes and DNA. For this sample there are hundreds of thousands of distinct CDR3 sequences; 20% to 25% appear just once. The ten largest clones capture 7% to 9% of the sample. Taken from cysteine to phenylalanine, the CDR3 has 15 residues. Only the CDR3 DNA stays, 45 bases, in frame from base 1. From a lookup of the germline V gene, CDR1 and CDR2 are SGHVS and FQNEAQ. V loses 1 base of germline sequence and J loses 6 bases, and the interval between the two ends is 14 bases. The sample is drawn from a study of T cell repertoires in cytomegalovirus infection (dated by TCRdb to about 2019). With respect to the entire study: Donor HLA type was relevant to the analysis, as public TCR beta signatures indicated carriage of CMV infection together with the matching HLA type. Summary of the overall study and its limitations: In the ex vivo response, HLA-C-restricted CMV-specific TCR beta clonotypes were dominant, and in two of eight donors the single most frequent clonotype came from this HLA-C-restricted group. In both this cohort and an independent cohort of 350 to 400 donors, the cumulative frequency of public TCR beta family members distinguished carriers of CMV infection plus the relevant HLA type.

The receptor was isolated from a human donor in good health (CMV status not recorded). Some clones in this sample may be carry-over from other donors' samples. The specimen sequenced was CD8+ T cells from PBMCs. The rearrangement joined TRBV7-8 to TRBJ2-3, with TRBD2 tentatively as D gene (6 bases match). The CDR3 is CASSLVAGRSDTQYF. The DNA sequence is TGTGCCAGCAGCTTAGTGGCGGGGCGTTCGGATACGCAGTATTTT.